This TCR beta chain was recorded in a study of blood T cell repertoires in COVID-19. Study context: T cells, B-cell-depleted T cells, or PBMCs provided the cDNA or gDNA that served as material.

Germline V gene lookup returns CDR1 KGHSH and CDR2 LQKENI. The CDR3 extends over 11 amino acids. The V and J ends lost 10 bases and 6 bases, in that order; junction bases with no gene match: 2. Method: immunoSEQ multiplex PCR; TCRdb's copy keeps in-frame clones and lacks some. The table includes fewer than 25,000 clones, 85% to 90% detected once. This sequence joins TRBV18 and TRBJ2-1; 8 bases line up with TRBD1. This sequence originates from a human donor with active COVID-19. The donor label of this sample is uncertain. Sequencing was done on a sample of peripheral blood. CDR3 nucleotide sequence: TGTGCCACTGGGACAGGCAATGAGCAGTTCTTC. As protein: CATGTGNEQFF.